One sample yielded the 3 T cell receptor beta chains listed below, sequenced in a study of blood T cell repertoires in COVID-19. Repertoires were generated with immunoSEQ multiplex PCR, while TCRdb's copy carries only in-frame clones and drops some. The sample lists a few hundred thousand clones; 89% were seen once. Sequenced sample: PBMCs or T cells enriched from blood (not recorded which). The receptors stem from a woman in her 30s who had recovered from COVID-19.

J is TRBJ2-7 and V is TRBV19; perhaps TRBD2 as D (6 bases). V gave up 5 bases and J gave up 4 bases, with 21 bases separating them. Germline CDR1 reads LNHDA; CDR2 reads SQIVND (reference sequence). This CDR3 has 16 amino acids. This chain's CDR3 is CASSPGGQGTQYEQYF. As DNA, the CDR3 is TGTGCCAGTAGTCCCGGGGGTCAGGGTACTCAGTACGAGCAGTACTTC. The full variable domain, in which reference TRBV19 and TRBJ2-7 provide the parts outside the CDR3, is DGGITQSPKYLFRKEGQNVTLSCEQNLNHDAMYWYRQDPGQGLRLIYYSQIVNDFQKGDIAEGYSVSREKKESFPLTVTSAQKNPTAFYLCASSPGGQGTQYEQYFGPGTRLTVT.

This clone was seen just once. The rearrangement uses TRBV3-1 (or the pseudogene TRBV3-2) and TRBJ1-3; D is possibly TRBD1 (5 bases). Germline lookup yields CDR1 LGHDT and CDR2 YNNKEL (reference sequence). The CDR3 consists of 17 residues. With 0 bases removed from V and 9 bases from J, the gap between germline ends came to 21 bases. CDR3 nucleotides: TGTGCCAGCAGCCAAGATCGGGGAGGACATGGGACGAGCACCATATATTTT. This gives the protein CASSQDRGGHGTSTIYF.

The CDR3 is CAAWGGTGNTIYF. The CDR3 DNA reads TGTGCCGCCTGGGGGGGGACTGGAAACACCATATATTTT. The chain combines TRBV19 with TRBJ1-3, with D tentatively TRBD1 (5 bases). Germline assignment: CDR1 LNHDA and CDR2 SQIVND (reference sequence). The CDR3 runs 13 residues. The V end was cut by 11 bases, the J end by 2 bases, with 13 bases between. Based on the CDR3 plus reference TRBV19 and TRBJ1-3, the full variable domain is DGGITQSPKYLFRKEGQNVTLSCEQNLNHDAMYWYRQDPGQGLRLIYYSQIVNDFQKGDIAEGYSVSREKKESFPLTVTSAQKNPTAFYLCAAWGGTGNTIYFGEGSWLTVV.